This T cell receptor (beta chain) was captured in a study of shared clonotypes between healthy human individuals. TCRdb's table, derived via immunoSEQ multiplex PCR, lists solely in-frame clones and lacks some. The sample lists hundreds of thousands of clones; less than 80% were seen once. Notes on this clone: As yet, its antigen is unknown.

Broader study findings: Generation of non-shared clonotypes was less probable than generation of clonotypes shared by all four donors.

The germline V gene has CDR1 SGHRS and CDR2 YFSETQ. Trimming stripped 1 base from V and 1 base from J, with 9 bases between. This CDR3 comprises 15 residues. The V and J genes are TRBV5-1 and TRBJ1-3; D unclear. This TCR was sampled from a woman aged 25 to 45 in good health. The sample comprised memory CD4+ T cells sorted from blood. The subset here: CD45RA-negative fraction. CDR3 region: CASSLSSGSGNTIYF. The CDR3 DNA reads as TGCGCCAGCAGCTTGAGTAGCGGGTCTGGAAACACCATATATTTT. Filled out from reference TRBV5-1 and TRBJ1-3, the complete variable domain reads KAGVTQTPRYLIKTRGQQVTLSCSPISGHRSVSWYQQTPGQGLQFLFEYFSETQRNKGNFPGRFSGRQFSNSRSEMNVSTLELGDSALYLCASSLSSGSGNTIYFGEGSWLTVV.